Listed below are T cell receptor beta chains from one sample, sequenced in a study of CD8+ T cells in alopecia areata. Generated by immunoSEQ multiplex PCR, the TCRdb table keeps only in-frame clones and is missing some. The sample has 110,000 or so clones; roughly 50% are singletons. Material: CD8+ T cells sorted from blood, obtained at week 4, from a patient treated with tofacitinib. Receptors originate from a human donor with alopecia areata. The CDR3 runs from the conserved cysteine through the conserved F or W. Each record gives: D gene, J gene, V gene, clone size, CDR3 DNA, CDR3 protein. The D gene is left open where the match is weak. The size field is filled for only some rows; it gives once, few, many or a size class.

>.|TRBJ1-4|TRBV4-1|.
TGCGCCAGCAGCCACCGGGTAGATGAAAAACTGTTTTTT
CASSHRVDEKLFF
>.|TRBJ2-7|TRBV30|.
TGTGCCTGGAGTGTTGGAAACTACGAGCAGTACTTC
CAWSVGNYEQYF
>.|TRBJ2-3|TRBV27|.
TGTGCCAGCAGTTTGAGAGGGGGGGTCCCGGATACGCAGTATTTT
CASSLRGGVPDTQYF
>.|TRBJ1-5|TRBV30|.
TGTGCCTGGAGTGTAGGGGGAAGGCCCCAGCATTTT
CAWSVGGRPQHF
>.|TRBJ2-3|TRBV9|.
TGTGCCAGCAGCGCTGGGGGAGAAGATACGCAGTATTTT
CASSAGGEDTQYF
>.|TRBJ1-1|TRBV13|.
TGTGCCAGCAGCCCGCCCGAGGGCACTGAAGCTTTCTTT
CASSPPEGTEAFF
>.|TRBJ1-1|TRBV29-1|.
TGCAGCGTTGATGACGGACAGAACACTGAAGCTTTCTTT
CSVDDGQNTEAFF
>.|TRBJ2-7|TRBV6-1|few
TGTGCCAGCAGTGCGGAGTTGAGGGGGTCCTACGAGCAGTACTTC
CASSAELRGSYEQYF
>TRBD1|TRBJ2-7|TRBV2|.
TGTGCCAGCAGTGACCCGGGACAGGGGACGTACGAGCAGTACTTC
CASSDPGQGTYEQYF
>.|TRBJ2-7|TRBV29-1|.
TGCAGCGCCCGGACGCTAGCCTACGAGCAGTACTTC
CSARTLAYEQYF
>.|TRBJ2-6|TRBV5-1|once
TGCGCCAGCAGCCTGGGCCACCTCTCTGGGGCCAACGTCCTGACTTTC
CASSLGHLSGANVLTF
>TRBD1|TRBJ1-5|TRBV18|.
TGTGCCAGCTCTCCCTCGCACAGGGGTGGTAATCAGCCCCAGCATTTT
CASSPSHRGGNQPQHF
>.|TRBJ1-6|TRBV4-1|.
TGCGCCAGCAGCCAAGAAATGGAACCCCTCCACTTT
CASSQEMEPLHF
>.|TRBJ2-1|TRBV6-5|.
TGTGCCAGCAGTTACTCGGAGGGTTACTCCTACAATGAGCAGTTCTTC
CASSYSEGYSYNEQFF
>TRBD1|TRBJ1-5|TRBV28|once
TGTGCCAGCAGTTTCCGACAGGGTACAGTTCAGCCCCAGCATTTT
CASSFRQGTVQPQHF
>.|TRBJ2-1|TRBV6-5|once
TGTGCCAGCAGTTACTCGAGTAACAATGAGCAGTTCTTC
CASSYSSNNEQFF
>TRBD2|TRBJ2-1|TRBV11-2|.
TGTGCCAGCAGCTCTCAGCGGGGGGGCGTCCATGAGCAGTTCTTC
CASSSQRGGVHEQFF